This record looks at one TCR beta chain sequence and its context. TCRdb's table, derived via immunoSEQ multiplex PCR, lists solely in-frame clones and lacks some. The sample holds 70,000 or so clones, approximately 80% seen once. The record originates from a study of blood T cell repertoires in COVID-19. The germline V gene has CDR1 LNHDA and CDR2 SQIVND (reference sequence). The CDR3 spans 17 residues. J gave up 7 bases and V 8 bases, and 19 bases lay outside the gene matches. What was sequenced was peripheral blood. The receptor was isolated from a woman aged 55-69 years with acute or convalescent COVID-19. V is TRBV19 and J is TRBJ1-4, with 7 bases lining up with TRBD1. The DNA of the CDR3 is TGTGCCAGTCGCGCTTCTCGGGGAGACAGGGAGAGTGAAAAACTGTTTTTT. Translated: CASRASRGDRESEKLFF. Combining the CDR3 with reference TRBV19 and TRBJ1-4 gives the whole variable domain DGGITQSPKYLFRKEGQNVTLSCEQNLNHDAMYWYRQDPGQGLRLIYYSQIVNDFQKGDIAEGYSVSREKKESFPLTVTSAQKNPTAFYLCASRASRGDRESEKLFFGSGTQLSVL.